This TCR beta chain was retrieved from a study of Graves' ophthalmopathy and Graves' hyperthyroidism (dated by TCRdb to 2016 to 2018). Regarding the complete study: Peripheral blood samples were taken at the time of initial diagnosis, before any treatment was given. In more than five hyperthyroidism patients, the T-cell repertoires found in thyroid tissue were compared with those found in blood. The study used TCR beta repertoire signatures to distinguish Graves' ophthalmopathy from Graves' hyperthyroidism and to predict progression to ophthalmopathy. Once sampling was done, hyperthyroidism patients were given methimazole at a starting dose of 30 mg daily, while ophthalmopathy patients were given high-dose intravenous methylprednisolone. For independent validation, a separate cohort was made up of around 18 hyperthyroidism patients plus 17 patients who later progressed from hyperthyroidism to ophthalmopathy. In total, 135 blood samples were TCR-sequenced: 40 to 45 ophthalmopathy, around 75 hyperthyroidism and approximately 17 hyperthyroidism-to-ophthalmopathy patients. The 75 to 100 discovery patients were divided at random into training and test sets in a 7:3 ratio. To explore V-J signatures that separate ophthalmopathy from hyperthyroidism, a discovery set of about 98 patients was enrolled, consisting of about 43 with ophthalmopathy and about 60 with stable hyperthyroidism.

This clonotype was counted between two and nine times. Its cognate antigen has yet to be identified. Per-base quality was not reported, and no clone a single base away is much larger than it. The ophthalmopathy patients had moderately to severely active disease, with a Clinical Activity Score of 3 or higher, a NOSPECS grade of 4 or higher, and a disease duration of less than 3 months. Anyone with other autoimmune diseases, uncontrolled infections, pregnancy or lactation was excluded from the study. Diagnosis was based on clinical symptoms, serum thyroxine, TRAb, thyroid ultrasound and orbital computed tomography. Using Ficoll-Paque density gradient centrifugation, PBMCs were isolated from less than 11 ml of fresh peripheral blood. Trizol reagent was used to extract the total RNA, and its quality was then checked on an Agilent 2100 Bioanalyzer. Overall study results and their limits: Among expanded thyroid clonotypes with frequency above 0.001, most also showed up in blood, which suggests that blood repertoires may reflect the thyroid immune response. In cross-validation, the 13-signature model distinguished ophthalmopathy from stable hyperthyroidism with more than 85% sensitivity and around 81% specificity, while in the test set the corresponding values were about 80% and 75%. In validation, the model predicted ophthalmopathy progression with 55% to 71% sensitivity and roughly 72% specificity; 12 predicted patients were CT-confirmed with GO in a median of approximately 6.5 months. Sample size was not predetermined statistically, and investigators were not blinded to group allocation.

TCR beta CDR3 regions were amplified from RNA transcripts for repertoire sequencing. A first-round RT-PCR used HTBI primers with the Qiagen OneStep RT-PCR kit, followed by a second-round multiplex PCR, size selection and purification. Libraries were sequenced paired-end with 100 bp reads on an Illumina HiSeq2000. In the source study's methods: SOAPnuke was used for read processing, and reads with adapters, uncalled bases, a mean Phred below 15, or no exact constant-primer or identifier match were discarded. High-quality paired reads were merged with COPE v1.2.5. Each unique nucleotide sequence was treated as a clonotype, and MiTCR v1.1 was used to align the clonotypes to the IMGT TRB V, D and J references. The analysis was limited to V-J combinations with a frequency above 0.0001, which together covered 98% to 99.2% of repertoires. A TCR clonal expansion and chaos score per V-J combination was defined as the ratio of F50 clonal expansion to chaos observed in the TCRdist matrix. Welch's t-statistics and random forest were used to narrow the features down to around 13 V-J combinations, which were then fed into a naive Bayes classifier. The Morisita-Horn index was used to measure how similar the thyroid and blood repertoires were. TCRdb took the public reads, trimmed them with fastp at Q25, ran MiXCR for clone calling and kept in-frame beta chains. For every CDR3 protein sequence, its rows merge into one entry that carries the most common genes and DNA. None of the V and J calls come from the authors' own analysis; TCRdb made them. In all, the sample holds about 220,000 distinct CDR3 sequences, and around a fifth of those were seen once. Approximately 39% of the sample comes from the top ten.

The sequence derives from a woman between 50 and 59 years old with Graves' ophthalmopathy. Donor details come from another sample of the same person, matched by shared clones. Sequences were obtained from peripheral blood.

The bases are TGTGCCAGCAGCTTTAGCGGGACGACCGGGACCGGGGAGCTGTTTTTT. It codes for CASSFSGTTGTGELFF. The V gene is TRBV7-2 and the J gene is TRBJ2-2, with 8 bases matching TRBD2. In the germline V gene, CDR1 corresponds to SGHTA and CDR2 to FQGNSA. V and J are trimmed by 3 bases and 5 bases, and the gene matches miss 8 bases of the junction. The CDR3 goes from the cysteine to the phenylalanine over 16 residues. Just the 48-base CDR3 DNA is kept, in frame starting at base 1.